The text below deals with one TCR beta chain. No antigen is known for it. The data were obtained in a study of T cells in Graves' hyperthyroidism and ophthalmopathy. Patients having uncontrolled infection, another autoimmune disease, pregnancy or lactation were not included. Used for diagnoses were clinical symptoms, serum thyroxine and TRAb, thyroid ultrasound and orbital computed tomography. From 9 to 10 ml of fresh peripheral blood, PBMCs were isolated. V dropped 4 bases and J dropped 3 bases, with 19 bases sitting between them. Germline V lookup: CDR1 LNHDA, CDR2 SQIVND (reference sequence). There are 16 residues in the CDR3. Amplification targeted TCR beta CDR3 regions from RNA transcripts. The TCR CDR3 first-round RT-PCR relied on the HTBI primer set. TCRdb recomputed calls from the multiplex PCR reads with MiXCR, one row per CDR3 protein. This sample has roughly 420,000 distinct CDR3 sequences, with approximately 13% found just once.

Study-wide points: For ophthalmopathy, model prediction preceded onset by a median approximately 6 months.

The TCR was taken from a woman between 18 and 29 years old with Graves' hyperthyroidism. The chain is built from TRBV19 and TRBJ2-7; perhaps D is TRBD1 or TRBD2 (5 bases each). The sample comprised blood. CDR3 protein: CASSTTGQTADYEQYF. The CDR3 nucleotides are TGTGCCAGTAGTACCACGGGGCAGACGGCGGACTACGAGCAGTACTTC.